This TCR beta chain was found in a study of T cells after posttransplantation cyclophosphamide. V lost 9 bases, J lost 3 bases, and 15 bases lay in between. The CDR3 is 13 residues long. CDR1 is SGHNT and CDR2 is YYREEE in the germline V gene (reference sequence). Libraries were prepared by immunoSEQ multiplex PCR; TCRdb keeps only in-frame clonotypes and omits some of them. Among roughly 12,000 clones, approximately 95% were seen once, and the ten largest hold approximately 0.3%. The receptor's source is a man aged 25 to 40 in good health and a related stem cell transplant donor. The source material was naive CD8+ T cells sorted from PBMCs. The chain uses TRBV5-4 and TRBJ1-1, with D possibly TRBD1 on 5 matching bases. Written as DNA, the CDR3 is TGTGCCACCCACCCATGGGGGGACACTGAAGCTTTCTTT. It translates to CATHPWGDTEAFF. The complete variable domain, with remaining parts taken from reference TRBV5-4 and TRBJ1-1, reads ETGVTQSPTHLIKTRGQQVTLRCSSQSGHNTVSWYQQALGQGPQFIFQYYREEENGRGNFPPRFSGLQFPNYSSELNVNALELDDSALYLCATHPWGDTEAFFGQGTRLTVV.